A single sample is the source of the 10 T cell receptor beta chains below, sequenced in a study of vaccination and CD4 T cells after COVID-19. Treatment of the sample: approximately 9-day PBMC culture with coronavirus spike peptide pools or control peptides (ViraFEST assay). Collection of the unexposed donor's CD4+ T cells took place before the COVID-19 pandemic (2011-2018). Oncomine TCR Beta short-read sequencing was applied to DNA from cultured CD4+ T cells. DNA came from CD4+ T cells after culture. TCRdb independently ran MiXCR on the PCR reads; one entry per CDR3 protein. The sample includes several thousand distinct CDR3 sequences, over 35% of them seen just once. Their antigens are not known. Sequencing was done on a sample of CD4+ T cells from blood, cultured in vitro. The receptors stem from a human donor in good health.

In its sample, this clonotype ranks as large. The CDR3 is CSAARSLGLAGITSTDTQYF. The CDR3 region has the DNA TGCAGTGCTGCTCGATCGTTGGGGCTAGCGGGGATCACTAGCACAGATACGCAGTATTTT. The genes are TRBV20-1 and TRBJ2-3; 9 bases align to TRBD2. This CDR3 contains 20 residues. From germline, CDR1 is DFQATT and CDR2 SNEGSKA (reference sequence). The V segment lost 5 bases and the J segment 0 bases; nucleotides outside the gene matches: 21.

This chain connects TRBV2 to TRBJ1-2; 9 bases agree with TRBD1. Germline V CDR1 and CDR2: SNHLY, FYNNEI. The length of the CDR3 is 16 residues. V trimming: 6 bases; J trimming: 3 bases; junction bases outside the gene matches: 11. The CDR3 loop is CASRPTKQGADYGYTF. The CDR3 coding sequence is TGTGCCAGCAGGCCAACTAAACAGGGGGCGGACTATGGCTACACCTTC.

This clonotype has more than one count but fewer than ten. The chain couples TRBV5-1 to TRBJ2-5, with TRBD1 matching over 10 bases. CDR3 length equals 17 residues. Germline CDR1 reads SGHRS; CDR2 reads YFSETQ. V was clipped by 0 bases and J by 1 base; unmatched bases: 6. The CDR3 DNA reads TGCGCCAGCAGCTTGGGTGGGACAGGGGCCCCCCAAGAGACCCAGTACTTC. The encoded protein is CASSLGGTGAPQETQYF.

The chain links TRBV7-2 to TRBJ2-3, with D possibly TRBD1 on 6 matching bases. This CDR3 is built from 15 residues. Germline V gene data show CDR1 as SGHTA and CDR2 as FQGNSA. V gave up 1 base and J gave up 4 bases, with 12 bases separating them. The CDR3: CASSLDRVNSDTQYF. In DNA form, the CDR3 reads TGTGCCAGCAGCTTAGACAGGGTTAATTCAGATACGCAGTATTTT.

The rearrangement links TRBV7-8 to TRBJ1-1; 8 bases map to TRBD1. Unmatched junction bases numbered 3, after V lost 6 bases and J lost 3 bases. The CDR3 is 13 amino acids. The germline V gene has CDR1 SGHVS and CDR2 FQNEAQ. The CDR3 region is CASRTDRDTEAFF. CDR3 bases: TGTGCCAGCAGGACGGACAGGGACACTGAAGCTTTCTTT.

The rearrangement links TRBV2 to TRBJ2-3; D is unresolved. The germline V gene encodes CDR1 SNHLY and CDR2 FYNNEI. The CDR3 runs 15 residues. Trimming shortened V by 0 bases and J by 2 bases, and 9 bases separated the two germline ends. The CDR3 is CASSEAVGITDTQYF. CDR3 sequence (DNA): TGTGCCAGCAGTGAAGCAGTGGGAATCACAGATACGCAGTATTTT.

By proportion, this clonotype is hyperexpanded. The chain links TRBV2 to TRBJ1-5; TRBD1 matches at 7 bases. This CDR3 region has 15 residues. J gave up 3 bases and V 4 bases, and 6 bases lay outside the gene matches. CDR1 and CDR2 (germline): SNHLY, FYNNEI. The CDR3 region is CASSAGGASNQPQHF. The CDR3 nucleotides read TGTGCCAGCAGTGCAGGGGGGGCCTCCAATCAGCCCCAGCATTTT.

In nucleotides, the CDR3 is TGTGCCAGCAGCGTAGAAGTAGGGAACTATGGCTACACCTTC. Protein sequence: CASSVEVGNYGYTF. This chain connects TRBV9 to TRBJ1-2; D is undetermined. The CDR3 has 14 residues. From germline, CDR1 is SGDLS and CDR2 YYNGEE. V gave up 0 bases and J gave up 2 bases, with 8 bases separating them.

The chain has TRBV6-4 and TRBJ2-1; D possibly uses TRBD1 or TRBD2 (6 bases each). Deletions cut 3 bases from V and 10 bases from J, with 13 bases between. This CDR3 region has 13 residues. Germline lookup yields CDR1 MRHNA and CDR2 SNTAGT. CDR3 nucleotide sequence: TGTGCCAGCAGTGAAGGGGGGAAGGAGGAGCAGTTCTTC. It yields the protein CASSEGGKEEQFF.

The J gene is TRBJ2-1, the V gene TRBV20-1; perhaps TRBD1 as D (5 bases). Per the germline V gene, CDR1 is DFQATT and CDR2 is SNEGSKA (reference sequence). The length of the CDR3 is 15 residues. The V gene lost 1 base and the J gene lost 3 bases, with 13 bases spanning the gap. The CDR3 DNA reads TGCAGTGCTAGAGTCTTACAGGCGAGCTACAATGAGCAGTTCTTC. This encodes CSARVLQASYNEQFF.